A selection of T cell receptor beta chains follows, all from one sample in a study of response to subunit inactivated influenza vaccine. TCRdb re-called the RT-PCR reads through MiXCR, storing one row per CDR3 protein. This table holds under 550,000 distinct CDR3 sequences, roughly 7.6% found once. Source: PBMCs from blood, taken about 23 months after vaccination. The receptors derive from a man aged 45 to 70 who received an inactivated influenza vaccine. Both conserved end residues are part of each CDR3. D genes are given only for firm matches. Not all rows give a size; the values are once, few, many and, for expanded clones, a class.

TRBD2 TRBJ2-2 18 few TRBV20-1 CSAARLGLAGENTGELFF TGCAGTGCCGCTCGGCTGGGACTAGCGGGAGAGAACACCGGGGAGCTGTTTTTT
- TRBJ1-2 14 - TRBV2 CASSVMRGKEGYTF TGTGCCAGCAGCGTTATGAGAGGAAAGGAGGGCTACACCTTC
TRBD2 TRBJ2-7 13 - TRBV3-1 CASSLAGTSDPYF TGTGCCAGCAGCTTAGCCGGGACTAGCGACCCGTACTTC
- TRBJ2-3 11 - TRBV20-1 CSAGSLRAQYF TGCAGTGCTGGATCCCTTCGTGCGCAGTATTTT
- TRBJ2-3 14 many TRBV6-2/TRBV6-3 CASSSPGRQNTQYF TGTGCCAGCAGTTCTCCGGGACGCCAGAATACGCAGTATTTT
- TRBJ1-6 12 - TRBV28 CASRRSTSPLHF TGTGCCAGCAGACGAAGTACTTCACCCCTCCACTTT
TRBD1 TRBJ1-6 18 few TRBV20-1 CSARDHQARGTYNSPLHF TGCAGTGCTAGAGATCACCAGGCCAGGGGGACTTATAATTCACCCCTCCACTTT
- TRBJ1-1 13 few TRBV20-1 CSAKDSQGWEAFF TGCAGTGCTAAAGACTCTCAGGGATGGGAAGCTTTCTTT
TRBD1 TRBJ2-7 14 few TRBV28 CASSSTGTGDEQYF TGTGCCAGCAGTTCTACCGGGACAGGTGACGAGCAGTACTTC
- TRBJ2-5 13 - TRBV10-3 CAAAPGYQETQYF TGTGCCGCGGCACCAGGGTACCAAGAGACCCAGTACTTC
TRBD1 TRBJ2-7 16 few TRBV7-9 CASSLAVLGGPYEQYF TGTGCCAGCAGCTTAGCGGTTTTAGGGGGCCCCTACGAGCAGTACTTC
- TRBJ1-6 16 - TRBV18 CASSPEMGRLNSPLHF TGTGCCAGCTCACCAGAGATGGGACGGCTCAATTCACCCCTCCACTTT
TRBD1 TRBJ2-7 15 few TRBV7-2 CASSLVDRGTYEQYF TGTGCCAGCAGCTTAGTGGACAGGGGAACCTACGAGCAGTACTTC
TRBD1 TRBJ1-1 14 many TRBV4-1 CASSSLYRDREAFF TGCGCCAGCAGCTCCTTATACCGGGACAGGGAAGCTTTCTTT
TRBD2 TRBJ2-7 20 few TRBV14 CASSQDMDRGLAGVHYEQYF TGTGCCAGCAGCCAAGATATGGACAGGGGACTAGCGGGAGTACACTACGAGCAGTACTTC
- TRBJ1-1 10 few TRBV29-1 CSVASPEAFF TGCAGCGTGGCCAGCCCTGAAGCTTTCTTT
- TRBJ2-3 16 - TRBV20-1 CSARDLLGQSTDTQYF TGCAGTGCTAGAGATCTGCTAGGTCAGAGCACAGATACGCAGTATTTT
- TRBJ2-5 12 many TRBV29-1 CSVENWLLTQYF TGCAGCGTTGAAAACTGGCTCTTGACCCAGTACTTC
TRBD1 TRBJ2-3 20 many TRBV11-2 CASSLRPGQMVISSTDTQYF TGTGCCAGCAGCTTAAGGCCGGGACAGATGGTAATTTCCAGCACAGATACGCAGTATTTT
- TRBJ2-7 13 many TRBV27 CASRGDGLYEQYF TGTGCCAGCAGGGGGGACGGGCTCTACGAGCAGTACTTC